Listed here is a single T cell receptor beta chain. The antigen remains undetermined. Unique-molecular-identifier-tagged TCR beta cDNA libraries were used. Each CDR3 protein gets one entry after TCRdb re-called the PCR reads with MiXCR. The sample consists of 650,000 to 850,000 distinct CDR3 sequences, roughly half of them appearing once. The data stem from a study of post-analysis software for immune sequencing data. General study findings and limits: Controls had significantly higher normalized Chao1 diversity than multiple sclerosis patients.

The receptor was derived from a girl aged 5 to 17 with multiple sclerosis. Sequencing was done on a sample of blood.

CDR3 sequence: CASSSLGVASGTQYF. CDR3 nucleotides: TGCGCCAGCAGCTCACTGGGGGTTGCTAGTGGGACCCAGTACTTC. This chain connects TRBV5-1 to TRBJ2-7; D possibly uses TRBD1 or TRBD2 (5 bases each). The end of the DNA aligns better with TRBJ2-5, so the J call may be wrong. Germline V gene data show CDR1 as SGHRS and CDR2 as YFSETQ. There are 15 residues in the CDR3.